This T cell receptor (beta chain) was documented in a study of Ad26.COV2.S vaccination and SARS-CoV-2 variants. As for the study in general: By the intramuscular route, Ad26.COV2.S was given once, or twice 56 days apart.

Indicated treatment: around 19 received Ad26.COV2.S at low or high dose, single or two shots; 5 received placebo; per-sample allocation not given. Repertoires come from day 63 after the first vaccine or placebo injection. This Boston cohort included adults aged 18-55 years. Method: immunoSEQ multiplex PCR; TCRdb's copy keeps in-frame clones and lacks some. The repertoire has hundreds of thousands of clones, roughly 85% of them found once; the top ten carry more than 7%. This CDR3 has 16 residues. V dropped 3 bases and J dropped 4; count of bases not matched to a gene: 8. Per germline, CDR1 MNHNS and CDR2 SASEGT.

This sequence joins TRBV6-1 and TRBJ1-4, with 7 bases that match TRBD1. This clonotype originated in a person aged 18-60 years who received the Ad26.COV2.S COVID-19 vaccine or a placebo. Here the sequenced sample was peripheral blood, taken in a trial of Ad26.COV2.S vaccine versus placebo. CDR3 nucleotide sequence: TGTGCCAGCAGTGACCCCGGGACAGCAGTTAATGAAAAACTGTTTTTT. Amino acids: CASSDPGTAVNEKLFF.